The clone carrying this TCR beta chain was counted many times. Its antigen is still unknown. Looked up from germline, CDR1 is MNHEY and CDR2 is SVGEGT. The CDR3 runs 18 residues. Trimming took off 0 bases at V and 2 bases at J, with 18 bases between the two ends. The time point denotes: patch test 2, 6 weeks after DPC sensitization. The treatment was: therapeutic diphenylcyclopropenone sensitization with weekly scalp DPC. This specimen belongs to a study of human T cells and chemical hapten exposure. The wider study: Across samples, TCR yields varied, mostly owing to small differences in pooled library volumes. The study's findings and limits: With DPC sensitization, TCRs exceeding 1 in 1000 frequency showed no change.

Each CDR3 protein gets one entry after TCRdb re-called the RACE reads with MiXCR. The sample has roughly 100,000 distinct CDR3 sequences, about 9.3% seen once. The material sequenced was whole blood, taken in connection with sensitization to the hapten diphenylcyclopropenone (DPC). This sequence originates from a woman aged 40 to 50 with alopecia areata. Some clones in this sample may be carry-over from other donors' samples. The chain uses TRBV6-2 or TRBV6-3 and TRBJ2-3; D is unclear. CDR3 coding DNA: TGTGCCAGCAGTTACTCGTCGTCGTCCTCCTCAACCACAGATACGCAGTATTTT. Its translation is CASSYSSSSSSTTDTQYF.